This TCR beta chain was captured in a study of type 1 regulatory T cells. Study outcomes and limitations: Compared with non-Tr1 cells, Tr1 cells showed a narrower TCR repertoire.

Germline assignment: CDR1 SEHNR and CDR2 FQNEAQ (reference sequence). V was pared by 5 bases and J by 7 bases, with 12 bases between. The CDR3 sequence is 12 residues long. Relative to its sample, this clonotype is medium-sized. As yet, its antigen is unknown. From the reads, TCRdb called clonotypes with MiXCR, one entry per CDR3 protein. The sample shows 6,000 to 6,500 distinct CDR3 sequences, roughly a third of them seen only once. The sample consisted of cultured type 1 regulatory T (Tr1) cells, either the whole culture or a sorted fraction (not recorded which). This TCR was sampled from a human donor in good health. The V gene is TRBV7-9, the J gene TRBJ2-7, with D possibly being TRBD1 (6 bases). The CDR3 loop reads CASSPRGWEQYF. For the CDR3, the DNA is TGTGCCAGCAGCCCTAGGGGGTGGGAGCAGTACTTC. The complete variable domain, with remaining parts taken from reference TRBV7-9 and TRBJ2-7, reads DTGVSQNPRHKITKRGQNVTFRCDPISEHNRLYWYRQTLGQGPEFLTYFQNEAQLEKSRLLSDRFSAERPKGSFSTLEIQRTEQGDSAMYLCASSPRGWEQYFGPGTRLTVT.